This T cell receptor (beta chain) appears in the sequencing data of a study of T-cell reconstitution after alpha-beta-depleted transplantation in children. Regarding this clonotype: Its antigen is currently unknown.

It was with unique molecular identifiers that the TCRbeta library was prepared. MiXCR, run by TCRdb on the PCR reads, gives a single entry per CDR3 protein. The repertoire holds 600,000 to 700,000 distinct CDR3 sequences, with around 13% as singletons. Study-wide points: Some patients' high day-60 TCRbeta diversity was attributed to recipient cells surviving conditioning. Roughly two months post-transplant, alpha-beta T cells reportedly originated from several hundred graft clones that had expanded. Diversity and T-cell counts at one year after transplant derived mostly from new T cells.

The CDR3 loop spans 15 amino acids. V shed 2 bases and J shed 2 bases, with 13 bases lying between them. The sample was PBMCs, taken before TCRalphabeta/CD19-depleted stem cell transplant. This rearrangement joins TRBV12-3 or TRBV12-4 to TRBJ2-7; TRBD1 is a possible D gene (6 bases). The TCR originated in a girl aged 2 to 9 with congenital amegakaryocytic thrombocytopenia, due to receive a stem cell transplant. DNA for the CDR3: TGTGCCAGCAGTTTACGTCCAGGGGCGACCTACGAGCAGTACTTC. This gives the protein CASSLRPGATYEQYF.